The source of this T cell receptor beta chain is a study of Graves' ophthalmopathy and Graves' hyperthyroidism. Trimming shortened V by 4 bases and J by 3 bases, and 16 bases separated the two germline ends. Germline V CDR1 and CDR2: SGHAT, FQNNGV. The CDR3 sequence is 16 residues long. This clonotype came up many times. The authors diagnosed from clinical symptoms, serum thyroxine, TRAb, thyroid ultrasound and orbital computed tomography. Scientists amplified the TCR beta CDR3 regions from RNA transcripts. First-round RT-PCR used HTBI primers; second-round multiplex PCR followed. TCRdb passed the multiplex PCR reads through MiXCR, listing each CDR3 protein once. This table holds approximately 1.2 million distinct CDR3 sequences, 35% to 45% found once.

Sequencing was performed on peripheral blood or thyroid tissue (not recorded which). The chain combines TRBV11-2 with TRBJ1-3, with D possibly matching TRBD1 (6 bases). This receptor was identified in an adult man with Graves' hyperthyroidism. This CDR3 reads CASSSSRGSDGNTIYF. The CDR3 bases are TGTGCCAGCAGCTCGAGCAGGGGTTCGGATGGAAACACCATATATTTT.